The clone carrying this T cell receptor beta chain was observed a few times. The germline V gene has CDR1 MNHEY and CDR2 SMNVEV (reference sequence). The CDR3 covers 17 residues. Germline trimming cut 1 base from V and 4 bases from J; bases unmatched to any gene: 8. Each CDR3 protein is one row after TCRdb ran MiXCR on the RT-PCR reads. The table has hundreds of thousands of distinct CDR3 sequences, more than 13% seen once. This chain connects TRBV27 to TRBJ2-7; the match to TRBD1 covers 12 bases. Input material: memory CD4+ T cells from blood. The sequence was collected from a female donor in good health, serving as a healthy control. CDR3 sequence (DNA): TGTGCCAGCAGTTTATTTTCGCCGGGACAGGGGGCGTACGAGCAGTACTTC. This codes for CASSLFSPGQGAYEQYF.